The count of the clone carrying this T cell receptor (beta chain) is one. The data derive from a study of blood T cell repertoires in COVID-19. Looking at the study overall: There were acute and convalescent COVID-19 samples, and they came from the United States, Italy and Spain.

Repertoires were generated with immunoSEQ multiplex PCR, while TCRdb's copy carries only in-frame clones and drops some. This sample has 30,000 to 40,000 clones, with roughly 90% found just once. Germline V lookup: CDR1 MGHRA, CDR2 YSYEKL. The CDR3 length is 16 residues. Germline trimming cut 2 bases from V and 8 bases from J; bases unmatched to any gene: 11. This sequence was found in a man in his sixties with active or convalescent COVID-19. The chain uses TRBV4-1 and TRBJ2-1; TRBD2 agrees at 8 bases. Material for sequencing was peripheral blood. The CDR3 spells CASSQPGTRGTDEQFF. The CDR3 DNA reads TGCGCCAGCAGCCAACCCGGGACTAGGGGGACCGATGAGCAGTTCTTC.